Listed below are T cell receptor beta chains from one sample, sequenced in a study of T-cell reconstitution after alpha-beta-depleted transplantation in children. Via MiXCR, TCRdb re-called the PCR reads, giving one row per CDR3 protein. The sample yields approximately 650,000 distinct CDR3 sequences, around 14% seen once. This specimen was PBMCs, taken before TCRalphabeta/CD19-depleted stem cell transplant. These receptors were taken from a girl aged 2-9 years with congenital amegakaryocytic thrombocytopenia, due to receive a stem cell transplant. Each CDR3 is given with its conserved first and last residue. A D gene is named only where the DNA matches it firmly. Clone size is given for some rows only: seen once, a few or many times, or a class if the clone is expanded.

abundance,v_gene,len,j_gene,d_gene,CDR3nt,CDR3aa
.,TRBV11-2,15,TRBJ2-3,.,TGTGCCAGCAGCTTAATAATTCCGCTGCCAGATACGCAGTATTTT,CASSLIIPLPDTQYF
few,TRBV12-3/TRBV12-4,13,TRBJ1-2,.,TGTGCCAGCAGCCCCGATTCGGACTATGGCTACACCTTC,CASSPDSDYGYTF
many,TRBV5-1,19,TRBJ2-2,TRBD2,TGCGCCAGCAGCTTGGAATGGCTAGCGGGAGTCTTGGGCACCGGGGAGCTGTTTTTT,CASSLEWLAGVLGTGELFF
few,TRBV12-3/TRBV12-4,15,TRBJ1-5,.,TGTGCCAGCAGTTCGGAGGGGTCTAGCAATCAGCCCCAGCATTTT,CASSSEGSSNQPQHF
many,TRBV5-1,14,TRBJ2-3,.,TGCGCCAGCAGCTTCGGACACACCACAGATACGCAGTATTTT,CASSFGHTTDTQYF
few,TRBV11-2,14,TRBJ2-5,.,TGTGCCAGCAAATCTCAGGAGTACCAAGAGACCCAGTACTTC,CASKSQEYQETQYF
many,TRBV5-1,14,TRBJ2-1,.,TGCGCCAGCAGCTTGGGGTCCCGGGGCGATGAGCAGTTCTTC,CASSLGSRGDEQFF
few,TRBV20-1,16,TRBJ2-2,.,TGCAGTGCTAGAGGCCCGGGACCCCCCGACACCGGGGAGCTGTTTTTT,CSARGPGPPDTGELFF
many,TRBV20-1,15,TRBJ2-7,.,TGCAGTGCTAGAGATCGGCAGAGATTGATCTACGAGCAGTACTTC,CSARDRQRLIYEQYF
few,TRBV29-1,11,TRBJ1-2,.,TGCAGCGTTGAGGCCGACTATGGCTACACCTTC,CSVEADYGYTF
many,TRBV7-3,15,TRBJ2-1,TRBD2,TGTGCCAGCAGCTCCATAGCGGGAAAGTTCCATGAGCAGTTCTTC,CASSSIAGKFHEQFF
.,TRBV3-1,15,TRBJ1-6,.,TGTGCCAGCAGCCAAGGGGTCGGACCTAATTCACCCCTCCACTTT,CASSQGVGPNSPLHF
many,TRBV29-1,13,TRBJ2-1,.,TGCAGCGTTGCGGCTAGCGTATACAATGAGCAGTTCTTC,CSVAASVYNEQFF
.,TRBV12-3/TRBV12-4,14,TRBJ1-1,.,TGTGCCAGCGCCGACCGGGCGCTGAACACTGAAGCTTTCTTT,CASADRALNTEAFF
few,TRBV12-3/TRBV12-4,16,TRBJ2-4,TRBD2,TGTGCCAGCACCCCTAGCGGGAGAGGCGGGAAAAACATTCAGTACTTC,CASTPSGRGGKNIQYF
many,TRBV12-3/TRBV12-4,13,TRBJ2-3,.,TGTGCCAGCAGTTGGGACGGCACAGATACGCAGTATTTT,CASSWDGTDTQYF
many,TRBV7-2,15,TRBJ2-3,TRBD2,TGTGCCAGCAGCCCGGGAAATAGCGGGAGGGATACGCAGTATTTT,CASSPGNSGRDTQYF
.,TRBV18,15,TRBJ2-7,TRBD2,TGTGCCAGCTCACCATACGCGGGAGCGGCCCGCGAGCAGTACTTC,CASSPYAGAAREQYF
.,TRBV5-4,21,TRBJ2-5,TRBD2,TGTGCCAGCAGCTTCAGTCCAGGGCTAGCGGGAGGGAAACGAAGTTCAGAGACCCAGTACTTC,CASSFSPGLAGGKRSSETQYF
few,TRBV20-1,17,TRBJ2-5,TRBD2,TGCAGTGCTAGAGATCGGGGGATAGCGGGAGTAGAAGAGACCCAGTACTTC,CSARDRGIAGVEETQYF
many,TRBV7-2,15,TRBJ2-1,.,TGTGCCAGCAGCTTAGATCGGGACTCCTACAATGAGCAGTTCTTC,CASSLDRDSYNEQFF
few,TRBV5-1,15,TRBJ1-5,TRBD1,TGCGCCAGCAGTGAGGCAGGGGGTCCCAATCAGCCCCAGCATTTT,CASSEAGGPNQPQHF